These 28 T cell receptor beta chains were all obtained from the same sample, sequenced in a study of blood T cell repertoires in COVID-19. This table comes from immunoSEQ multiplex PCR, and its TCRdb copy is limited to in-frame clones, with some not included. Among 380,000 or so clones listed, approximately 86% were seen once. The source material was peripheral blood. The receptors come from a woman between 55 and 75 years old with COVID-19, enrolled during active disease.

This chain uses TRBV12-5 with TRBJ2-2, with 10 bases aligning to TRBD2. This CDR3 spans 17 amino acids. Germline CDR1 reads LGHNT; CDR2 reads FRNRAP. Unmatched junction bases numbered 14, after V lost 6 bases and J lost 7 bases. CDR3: CASGPLLAGAGIGELFF. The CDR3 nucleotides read TGTGCTAGTGGCCCACTCCTAGCGGGGGCGGGTATCGGGGAGCTGTTTTTT.

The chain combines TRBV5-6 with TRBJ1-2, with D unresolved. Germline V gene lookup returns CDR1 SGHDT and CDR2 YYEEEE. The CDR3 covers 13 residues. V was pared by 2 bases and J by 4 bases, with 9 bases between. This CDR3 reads CASSFPAGYGYTF. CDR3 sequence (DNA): TGTGCCAGCAGCTTCCCGGCAGGCTATGGCTACACCTTC.

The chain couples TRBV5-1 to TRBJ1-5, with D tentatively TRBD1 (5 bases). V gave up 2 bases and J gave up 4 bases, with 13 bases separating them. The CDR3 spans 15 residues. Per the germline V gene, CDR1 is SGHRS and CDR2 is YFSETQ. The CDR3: CASSFQGSRNQPQHF. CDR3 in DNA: TGCGCCAGCAGCTTCCAGGGTTCGAGGAATCAGCCCCAGCATTTT.

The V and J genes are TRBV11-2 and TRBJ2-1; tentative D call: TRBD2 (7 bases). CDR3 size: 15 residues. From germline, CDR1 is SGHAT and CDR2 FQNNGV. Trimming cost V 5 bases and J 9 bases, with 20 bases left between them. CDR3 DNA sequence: TGTGCCAGCAGCCAAACGGGGGGCCCTTCGGGTGAGCAGTTCTTC. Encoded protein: CASSQTGGPSGEQFF.

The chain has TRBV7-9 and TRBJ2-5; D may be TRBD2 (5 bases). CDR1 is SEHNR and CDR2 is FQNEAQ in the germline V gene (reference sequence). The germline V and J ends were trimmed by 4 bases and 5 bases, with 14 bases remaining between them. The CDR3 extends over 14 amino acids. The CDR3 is CASSSSGGRETQYF. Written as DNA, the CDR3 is TGTGCCAGCAGCTCCTCAGGAGGTCGGGAGACCCAGTACTTC.

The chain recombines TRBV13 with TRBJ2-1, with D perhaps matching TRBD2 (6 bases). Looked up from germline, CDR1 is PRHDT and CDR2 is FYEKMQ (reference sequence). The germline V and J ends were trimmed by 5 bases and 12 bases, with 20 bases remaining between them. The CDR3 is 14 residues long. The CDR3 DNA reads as TGTGCCAGCAGCCCCATTTGGACTAAAAGTAGGCAGTTCTTC. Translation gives CASSPIWTKSRQFF. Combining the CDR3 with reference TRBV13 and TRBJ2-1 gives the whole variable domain AAGVIQSPRHLIKEKRETATLKCYPIPRHDTVYWYQQGPGQDPQFLISFYEKMQSDKGSIPDRFSAQQFSDYHSELNMSSLELGDSALYFCASSPIWTKSRQFFGPGTRLTVL.

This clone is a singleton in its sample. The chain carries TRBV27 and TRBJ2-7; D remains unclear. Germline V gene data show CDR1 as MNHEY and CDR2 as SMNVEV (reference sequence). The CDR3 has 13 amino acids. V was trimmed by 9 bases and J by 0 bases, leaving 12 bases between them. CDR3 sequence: CASSSVSSYEQYF. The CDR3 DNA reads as TGTGCCAGTAGTAGTGTCAGCTCCTACGAGCAGTACTTC.

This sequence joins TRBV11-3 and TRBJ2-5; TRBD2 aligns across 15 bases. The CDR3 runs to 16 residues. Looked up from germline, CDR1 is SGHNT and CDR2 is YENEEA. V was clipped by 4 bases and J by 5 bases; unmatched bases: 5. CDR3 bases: TGTGCCAGCAGCTCCGGACTAGCGGGGGGGCTGGAGACCCAGTACTTC. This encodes CASSSGLAGGLETQYF.

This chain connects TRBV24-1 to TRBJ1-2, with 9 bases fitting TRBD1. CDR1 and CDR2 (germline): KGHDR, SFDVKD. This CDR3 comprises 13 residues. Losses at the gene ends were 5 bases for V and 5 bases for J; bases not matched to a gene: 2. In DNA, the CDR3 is TGTGCCACCAGTGGGGGACAGGGTTATGGCTACACCTTC. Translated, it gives CATSGGQGYGYTF.

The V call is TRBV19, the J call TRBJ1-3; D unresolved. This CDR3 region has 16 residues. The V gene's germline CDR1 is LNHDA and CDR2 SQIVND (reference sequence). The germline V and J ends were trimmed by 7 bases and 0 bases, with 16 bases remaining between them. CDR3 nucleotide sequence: TGTGCCAGTAACGGTTTCTTCCTGAGCTCTGGAAACACCATATATTTT. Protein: CASNGFFLSSGNTIYF.

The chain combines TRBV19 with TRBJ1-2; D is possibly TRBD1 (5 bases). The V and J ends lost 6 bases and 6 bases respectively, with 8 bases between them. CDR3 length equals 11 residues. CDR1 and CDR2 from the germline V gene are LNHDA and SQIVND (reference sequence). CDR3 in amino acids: CASRDRDGYTF. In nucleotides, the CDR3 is TGTGCCAGTAGAGACAGAGATGGCTACACCTTC.

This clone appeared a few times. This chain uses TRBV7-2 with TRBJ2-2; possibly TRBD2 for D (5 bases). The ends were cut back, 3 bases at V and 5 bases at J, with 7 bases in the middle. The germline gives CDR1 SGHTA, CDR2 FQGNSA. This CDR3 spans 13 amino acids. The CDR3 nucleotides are TGTGCCAGCAGCTTCTTAGCGACCGGGGAGCTGTTTTTT. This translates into CASSFLATGELFF.

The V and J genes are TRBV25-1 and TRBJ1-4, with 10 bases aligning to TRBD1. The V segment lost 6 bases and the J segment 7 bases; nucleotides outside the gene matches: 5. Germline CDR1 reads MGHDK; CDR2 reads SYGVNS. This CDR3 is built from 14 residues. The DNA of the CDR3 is TGTGCCAGCAGCAGGGGACAGGGGACTGAAAAACTGTTTTTT. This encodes CASSRGQGTEKLFF.

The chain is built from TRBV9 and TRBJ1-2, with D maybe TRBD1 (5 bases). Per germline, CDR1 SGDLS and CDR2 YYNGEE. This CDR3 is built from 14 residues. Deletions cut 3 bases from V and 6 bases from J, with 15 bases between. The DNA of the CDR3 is TGTGCCAGCAGCGCGACAGTTCAAGAGGATGGCTACACCTTC. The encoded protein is CASSATVQEDGYTF.

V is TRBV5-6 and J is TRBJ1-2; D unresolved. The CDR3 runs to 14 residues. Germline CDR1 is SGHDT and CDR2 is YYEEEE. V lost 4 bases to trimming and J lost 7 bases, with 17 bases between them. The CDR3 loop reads CASSPTGVIRGYTF. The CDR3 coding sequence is TGTGCCAGCAGCCCAACGGGAGTCATTCGTGGCTACACCTTC.

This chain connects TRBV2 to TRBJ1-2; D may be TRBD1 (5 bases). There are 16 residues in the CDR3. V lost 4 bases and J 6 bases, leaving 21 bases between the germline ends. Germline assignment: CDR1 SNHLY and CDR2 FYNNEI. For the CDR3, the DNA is TGTGCCAGCAGTGCCTATAGAGAGGTTTTCAGGGATGGCTACACCTTC. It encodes CASSAYREVFRDGYTF.

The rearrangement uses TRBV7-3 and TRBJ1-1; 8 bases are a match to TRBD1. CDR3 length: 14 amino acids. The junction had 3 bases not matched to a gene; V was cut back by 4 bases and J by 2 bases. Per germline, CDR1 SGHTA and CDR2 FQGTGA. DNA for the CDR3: TGTGCCAGCAGCTCCGACAGGGGTAACACTGAAGCTTTCTTT. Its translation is CASSSDRGNTEAFF.

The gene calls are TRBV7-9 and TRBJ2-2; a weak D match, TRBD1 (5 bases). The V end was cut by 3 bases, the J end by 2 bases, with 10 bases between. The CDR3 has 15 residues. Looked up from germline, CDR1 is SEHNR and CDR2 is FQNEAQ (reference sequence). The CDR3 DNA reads TGTGCCAGCAGCTTGTCAGGGTACAACACCGGGGAGCTGTTTTTT. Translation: CASSLSGYNTGELFF. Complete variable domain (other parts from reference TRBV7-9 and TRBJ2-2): DTGVSQNPRHKITKRGQNVTFRCDPISEHNRLYWYRQTLGQGPEFLTYFQNEAQLEKSRLLSDRFSAERPKGSFSTLEIQRTEQGDSAMYLCASSLSGYNTGELFFGEGSRLTVL.

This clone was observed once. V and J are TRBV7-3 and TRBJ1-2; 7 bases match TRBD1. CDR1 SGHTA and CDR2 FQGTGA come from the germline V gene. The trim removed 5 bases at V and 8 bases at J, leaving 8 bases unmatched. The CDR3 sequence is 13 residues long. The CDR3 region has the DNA TGTGCCAGCAGCCCACAGGGGACTGGGGGCTACACCTTC. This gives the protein CASSPQGTGGYTF.

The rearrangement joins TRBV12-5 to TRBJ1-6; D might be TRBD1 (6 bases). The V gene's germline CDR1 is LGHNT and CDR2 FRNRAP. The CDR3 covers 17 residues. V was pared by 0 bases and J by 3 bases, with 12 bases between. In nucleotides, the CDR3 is TGTGCTAGTGGTTTGGTTCCAGGGGTTCGCTATAATTCACCCCTCCACTTT. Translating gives CASGLVPGVRYNSPLHF.

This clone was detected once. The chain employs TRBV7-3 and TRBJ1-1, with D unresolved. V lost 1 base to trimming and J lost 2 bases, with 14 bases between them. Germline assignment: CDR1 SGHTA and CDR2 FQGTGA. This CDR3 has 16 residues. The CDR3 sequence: CASSLRAAYSNTEAFF. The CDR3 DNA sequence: TGTGCCAGCAGCTTAAGGGCTGCTTACAGTAACACTGAAGCTTTCTTT.

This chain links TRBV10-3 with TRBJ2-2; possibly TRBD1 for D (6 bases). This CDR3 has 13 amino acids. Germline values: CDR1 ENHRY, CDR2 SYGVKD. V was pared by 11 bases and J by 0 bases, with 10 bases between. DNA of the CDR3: TGTGCCGTCGGACAGTCGAACACCGGGGAGCTGTTTTTT. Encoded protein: CAVGQSNTGELFF.

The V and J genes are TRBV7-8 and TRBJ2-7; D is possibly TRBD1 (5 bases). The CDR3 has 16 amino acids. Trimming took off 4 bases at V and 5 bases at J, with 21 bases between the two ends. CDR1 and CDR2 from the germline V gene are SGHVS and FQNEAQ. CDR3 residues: CASSSQQQGLLHEQYF. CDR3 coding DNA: TGTGCCAGCAGCTCCCAACAGCAGGGTCTTTTGCACGAGCAGTACTTC.

The CDR3, as DNA: TGTGCCAGCAGTCTACAGGTTGGGGTGGGGACTGAAGCTTTCTTT. It specifies CASSLQVGVGTEAFF. This chain uses TRBV27 with TRBJ1-1; D is possibly TRBD1 (5 bases). This CDR3 region has 15 residues. V shed 5 bases and J shed 5 bases, with 18 bases lying between them. From germline, CDR1 is MNHEY and CDR2 SMNVEV (reference sequence).

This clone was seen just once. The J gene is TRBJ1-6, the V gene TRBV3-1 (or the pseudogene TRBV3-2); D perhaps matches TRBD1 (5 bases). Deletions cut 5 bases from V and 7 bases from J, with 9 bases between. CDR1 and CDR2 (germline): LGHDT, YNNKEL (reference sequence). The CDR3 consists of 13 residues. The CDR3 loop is CASSTDRNSPLHF. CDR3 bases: TGTGCCAGCAGCACAGACAGAAATTCACCCCTCCACTTT.

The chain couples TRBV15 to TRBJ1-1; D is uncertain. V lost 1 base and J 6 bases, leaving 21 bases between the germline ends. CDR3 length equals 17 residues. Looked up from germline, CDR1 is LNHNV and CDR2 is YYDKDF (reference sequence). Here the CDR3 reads CATSRANTSRYGAEAFF. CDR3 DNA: TGTGCCACCAGCAGAGCTAATACGTCCAGGTACGGGGCTGAAGCTTTCTTT.

Here the CDR3 reads CASSLEQGASEAFF. CDR3 DNA: TGTGCCAGCAGCTTAGAACAGGGGGCTTCTGAAGCTTTCTTT. J is TRBJ1-1 and V is TRBV7-6; TRBD1 matches 9 bases. The CDR3 is 14 amino acids. In germline, CDR1 is SGHVS, CDR2 FNYEAQ. The ends lost 1 base at V and 6 bases at J; junction bases unmatched: 3.

CDR3 sequence reads: CASSLPGHTQYF. The CDR3 nucleotides read TGTGCCAGCAGCTTACCGGGTCATACGCAGTATTTT. This chain uses TRBV7-2 with TRBJ2-3; D is uncertain. Trimming cost V 2 bases and J 7 bases, with 7 bases left between them. CDR3 size: 12 residues. Germline V gene data show CDR1 as SGHTA and CDR2 as FQGNSA.